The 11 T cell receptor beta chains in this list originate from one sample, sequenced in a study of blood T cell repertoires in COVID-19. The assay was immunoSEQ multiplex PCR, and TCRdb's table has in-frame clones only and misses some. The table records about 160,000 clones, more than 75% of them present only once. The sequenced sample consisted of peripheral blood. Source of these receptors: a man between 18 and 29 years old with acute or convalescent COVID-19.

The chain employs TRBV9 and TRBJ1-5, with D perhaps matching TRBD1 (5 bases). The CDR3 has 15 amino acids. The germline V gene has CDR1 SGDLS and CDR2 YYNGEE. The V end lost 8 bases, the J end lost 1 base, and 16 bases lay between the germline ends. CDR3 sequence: CASSRGDWSNQPQHF. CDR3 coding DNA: TGTGCCAGTTCTCGGGGGGATTGGAGCAATCAGCCCCAGCATTTT.

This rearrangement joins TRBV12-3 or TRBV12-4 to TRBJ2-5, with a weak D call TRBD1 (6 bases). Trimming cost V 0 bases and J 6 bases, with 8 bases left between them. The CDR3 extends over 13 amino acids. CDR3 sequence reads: CASSLAGTKTQYF. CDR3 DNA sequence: TGTGCCAGCAGTTTAGCGGGGACAAAGACCCAGTACTTC.

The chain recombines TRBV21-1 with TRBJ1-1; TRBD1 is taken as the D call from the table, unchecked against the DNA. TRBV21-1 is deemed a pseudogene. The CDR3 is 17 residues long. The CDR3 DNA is TGTGCCAGCAGCATACACTACAGGGGGAATATGAACACTGAAGCTTTCTTT. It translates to CASSIHYRGNMNTEAFF.

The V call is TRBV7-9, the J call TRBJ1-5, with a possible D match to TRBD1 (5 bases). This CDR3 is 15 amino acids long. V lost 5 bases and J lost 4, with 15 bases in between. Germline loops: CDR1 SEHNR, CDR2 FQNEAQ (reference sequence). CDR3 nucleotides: TGTGCCAGCAGCCCCTCTGGGGCGGATAATCAGCCCCAGCATTTT. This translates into CASSPSGADNQPQHF.

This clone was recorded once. The CDR3 coding sequence is TGTGCCTGGAGTGGTGACTCCTCTTTATACAATGAGCAGTTCTTC. It translates to CAWSGDSSLYNEQFF. The V gene is TRBV30, the J gene TRBJ2-1, with D unresolved. The V end lost 1 base, the J end lost 4 bases, and 14 bases lay between the germline ends. This CDR3 has 15 residues. From germline, CDR1 is GTSNPN and CDR2 SVGIG (reference sequence).

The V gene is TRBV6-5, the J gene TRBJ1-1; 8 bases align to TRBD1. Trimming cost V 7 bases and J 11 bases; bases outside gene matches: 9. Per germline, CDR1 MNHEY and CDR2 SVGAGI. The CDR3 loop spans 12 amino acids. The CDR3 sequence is CASTRDRIEAFF. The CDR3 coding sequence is TGTGCCAGCACCCGGGACAGGATTGAGGCTTTCTTT.

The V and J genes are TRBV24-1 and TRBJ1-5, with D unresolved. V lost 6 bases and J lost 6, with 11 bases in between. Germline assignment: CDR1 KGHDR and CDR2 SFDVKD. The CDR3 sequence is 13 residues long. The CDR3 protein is CATSFRELQPQHF. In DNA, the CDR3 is TGTGCCACCAGTTTTAGAGAACTTCAGCCCCAGCATTTT.

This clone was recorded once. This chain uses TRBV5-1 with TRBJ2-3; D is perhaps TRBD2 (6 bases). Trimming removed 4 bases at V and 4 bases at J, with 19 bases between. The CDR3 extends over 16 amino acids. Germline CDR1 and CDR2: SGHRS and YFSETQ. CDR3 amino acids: CASSDPPGDLADTQYF. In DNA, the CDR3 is TGCGCCAGCAGCGACCCCCCGGGAGATCTGGCAGATACGCAGTATTTT.

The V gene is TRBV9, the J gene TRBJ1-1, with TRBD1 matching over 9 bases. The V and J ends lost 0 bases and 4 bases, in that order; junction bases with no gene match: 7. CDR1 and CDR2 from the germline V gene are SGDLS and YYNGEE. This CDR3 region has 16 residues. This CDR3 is CASSVEGTGRATEAFF. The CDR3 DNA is TGTGCCAGCAGCGTAGAAGGGACAGGGAGGGCCACTGAAGCTTTCTTT.

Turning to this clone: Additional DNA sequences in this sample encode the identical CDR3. CDR3 loop: CASSESGSYNSPLHF. The CDR3 nucleotides are TGTGCCAGCAGTGAATCGGGGTCCTATAATTCACCCCTCCACTTT. This rearrangement joins TRBV25-1 to TRBJ1-6; D not resolved. Trimming removed 1 base at V and 1 base at J, with 5 bases between. CDR3 length equals 15 residues. Per germline, CDR1 MGHDK and CDR2 SYGVNS.

The CDR3 DNA is TGCAGTGCTAGTCCTGGGGCCTCCCGATACACTGAAGCTTTCTTT. This translates into CSASPGASRYTEAFF. This sequence joins TRBV20-1 and TRBJ1-1; TRBD1 might be the D (5 bases). CDR1 and CDR2 from the germline V gene are DFQATT and SNEGSKA (reference sequence). CDR3 length equals 15 residues. V shed 3 bases and J shed 3 bases, with 17 bases lying between them.